Listed below are T cell receptor beta chains from one sample, sequenced in a study of blood T cells in healthy people across ages. In TCRdb, the 5' RACE reads were re-called with MiXCR into one record per CDR3 protein. Here the sample spans about 840,000 distinct CDR3 sequences, 29% being singletons. The sample was also linked to a second study, of T cells of mothers and their children.

The sequencing sample was made of blood. All receptors come from a woman between 35 and 50 years old in good health. CDR3s include the opening cysteine and the closing phenylalanine or tryptophan. Each record gives: D gene, J gene, clone size, V gene, CDR3 DNA, CDR3 protein. D genes are given only for firm matches. The size of a clone is reported for some rows only, either as once, few or many, or as a class for expanded clones.

d_gene: NA; j_gene: TRBJ1-2; abundance: NA; v_gene: TRBV7-8; CDR3nt: TGTGCCAGCAGCTTAGACTCGGCGGGTTCCTATGGCTACACCTTC; CDR3aa: CASSLDSAGSYGYTF
d_gene: TRBD2; j_gene: TRBJ2-3; abundance: many; v_gene: TRBV7-9; CDR3nt: TGTGCCAGCAGAGGGACTAGCCATTCAGATACGCAGTATTTT; CDR3aa: CASRGTSHSDTQYF
d_gene: NA; j_gene: TRBJ2-1; abundance: few; v_gene: TRBV7-9; CDR3nt: TGTGCCAGCAGCAATGGGTACGGCGGAAAACGCTCCTACAATGAGCAGTTCTTC; CDR3aa: CASSNGYGGKRSYNEQFF
d_gene: NA; j_gene: TRBJ1-3; abundance: NA; v_gene: TRBV15; CDR3nt: TGTGCCACCAGCAGAACAATCCAGCCTGACCTGGGGGGAAACACCATATATTTT; CDR3aa: CATSRTIQPDLGGNTIYF
d_gene: TRBD2; j_gene: TRBJ2-5; abundance: NA; v_gene: TRBV6-6; CDR3nt: TGTGCCGGTAGTTACGGAAGCGGGGGGACCATTGAGACCCAGTACTTC; CDR3aa: CAGSYGSGGTIETQYF
d_gene: NA; j_gene: TRBJ2-7; abundance: NA; v_gene: TRBV7-2; CDR3nt: TGTGCCAGCAGCTGGAGTCGGGCTCAACCTCCCTACGAGCAGTACTTC; CDR3aa: CASSWSRAQPPYEQYF
d_gene: NA; j_gene: TRBJ1-2; abundance: NA; v_gene: TRBV19; CDR3nt: TGTGCCAGTAGTACGGGACGGTCTTGGAGGAATGGCTACACCTTC; CDR3aa: CASSTGRSWRNGYTF
d_gene: NA; j_gene: TRBJ1-2; abundance: few; v_gene: TRBV19; CDR3nt: TGTGCCAGTAGTATACGGTTCTCGGGGGATGGGTCCTATGGCTACACCTTC; CDR3aa: CASSIRFSGDGSYGYTF
d_gene: NA; j_gene: TRBJ2-1; abundance: NA; v_gene: TRBV14; CDR3nt: TGTACCAGCAGCCAATACATAAGCTCGTCCTACAATGAGCAGTTCTTC; CDR3aa: CTSSQYISSSYNEQFF
d_gene: TRBD1; j_gene: TRBJ1-3; abundance: NA; v_gene: TRBV29-1; CDR3nt: TGCAGCGTCGGACAGGGTGGAAACACCATATATTTT; CDR3aa: CSVGQGGNTIYF
d_gene: TRBD1; j_gene: TRBJ1-4; abundance: few; v_gene: TRBV9; CDR3nt: TGTGCCAGCAGCGTAGGGCAGGGGGCGGAAAAACTGTTTTTT; CDR3aa: CASSVGQGAEKLFF
d_gene: NA; j_gene: TRBJ2-4; abundance: few; v_gene: TRBV7-2; CDR3nt: TGTGCCAGCAGCTTAGGTCAGGGGTACATTCAGTACTTC; CDR3aa: CASSLGQGYIQYF
d_gene: NA; j_gene: TRBJ2-7; abundance: NA; v_gene: TRBV20-1; CDR3nt: TGCAGTGCTAGAGATCTACGGACCGAGCAGTACTTC; CDR3aa: CSARDLRTEQYF
d_gene: TRBD1; j_gene: TRBJ2-5; abundance: few; v_gene: TRBV2; CDR3nt: TGTGCCAGCAGACTACAGGGGGTGTTTCAAGAGACCCAGTACTTC; CDR3aa: CASRLQGVFQETQYF
d_gene: NA; j_gene: TRBJ2-7; abundance: many; v_gene: TRBV7-2; CDR3nt: TGTGCCAGCAGCTTTATCCCACCCTCCTACGAGCAGTACTTC; CDR3aa: CASSFIPPSYEQYF
d_gene: TRBD1; j_gene: TRBJ2-4; abundance: few; v_gene: TRBV12-3/TRBV12-4; CDR3nt: TGTGCCAGCAGCGCCGGACAGGGGGCTCGAAACATTCAGTACTTC; CDR3aa: CASSAGQGARNIQYF
d_gene: TRBD1; j_gene: TRBJ1-4; abundance: NA; v_gene: TRBV5-1; CDR3nt: TGCGCCAGCAGCACGGACAGGAGTAATGAAAAACTGTTTTTT; CDR3aa: CASSTDRSNEKLFF
d_gene: TRBD1; j_gene: TRBJ2-5; abundance: NA; v_gene: TRBV3-1; CDR3nt: TGTGCCAGCAGCCAAACAGGGGGCGGGAAATCTTTAGAGGCCCAGTGCTTC; CDR3aa: CASSQTGGGKSLEAQCF
d_gene: NA; j_gene: TRBJ2-6; abundance: NA; v_gene: TRBV2; CDR3nt: TGTGCCAGCAGTGGGTCCCGTTCTGGGGCCAACGTCCTGACTTTC; CDR3aa: CASSGSRSGANVLTF